This T cell receptor beta chain was documented in a study of blood T cell repertoires in COVID-19. Whole-study context: Donors in the United States, Italy and Spain gave samples during acute or convalescent COVID-19. Sample material is recorded as cDNA or gDNA derived from T cells, B-cell-depleted T cells, or PBMCs.

Assay used: immunoSEQ multiplex PCR; TCRdb lists only in-frame clones, some missing. The data contain 220,000 or so clones, 84% of them singletons. The CDR3 has 14 amino acids. Germline V CDR1 and CDR2: SGHRS, YFSETQ. V shed 3 bases, J shed 3 bases, and the junction held 2 bases outside the gene matches. This clone showed up just a few times. Clinical history reported by participants formed the basis on which cohorts were assigned. All recovered Cohort 3 donors got two negative PCRs, got clearance, or saw symptom resolution. V is TRBV5-1 and J is TRBJ2-3; 9 bases fit TRBD1. What was sequenced was PBMCs or T cells enriched from blood (not recorded which). The sequence came from a middle-aged woman who had recovered from COVID-19. The CDR3, as DNA: TGCGCCAGCAGCTGGGGGACAGGGACAGATACGCAGTATTTT. It codes for CASSWGTGTDTQYF.